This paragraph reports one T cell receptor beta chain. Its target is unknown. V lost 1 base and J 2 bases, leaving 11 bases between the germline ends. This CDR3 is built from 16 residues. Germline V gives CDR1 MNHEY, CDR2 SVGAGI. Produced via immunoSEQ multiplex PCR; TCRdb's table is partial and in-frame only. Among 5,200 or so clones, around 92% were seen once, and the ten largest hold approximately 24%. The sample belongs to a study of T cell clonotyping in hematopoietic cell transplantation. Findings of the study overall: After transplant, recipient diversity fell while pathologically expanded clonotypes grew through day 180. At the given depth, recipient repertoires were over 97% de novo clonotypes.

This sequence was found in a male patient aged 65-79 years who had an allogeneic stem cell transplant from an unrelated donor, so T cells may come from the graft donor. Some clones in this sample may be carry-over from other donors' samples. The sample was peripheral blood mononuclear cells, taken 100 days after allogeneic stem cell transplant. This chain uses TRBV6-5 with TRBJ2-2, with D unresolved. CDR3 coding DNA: TGTGCCAGCAGTTACTTTACGGGCCATAACACCGGGGAGCTGTTTTTT. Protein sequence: CASSYFTGHNTGELFF.